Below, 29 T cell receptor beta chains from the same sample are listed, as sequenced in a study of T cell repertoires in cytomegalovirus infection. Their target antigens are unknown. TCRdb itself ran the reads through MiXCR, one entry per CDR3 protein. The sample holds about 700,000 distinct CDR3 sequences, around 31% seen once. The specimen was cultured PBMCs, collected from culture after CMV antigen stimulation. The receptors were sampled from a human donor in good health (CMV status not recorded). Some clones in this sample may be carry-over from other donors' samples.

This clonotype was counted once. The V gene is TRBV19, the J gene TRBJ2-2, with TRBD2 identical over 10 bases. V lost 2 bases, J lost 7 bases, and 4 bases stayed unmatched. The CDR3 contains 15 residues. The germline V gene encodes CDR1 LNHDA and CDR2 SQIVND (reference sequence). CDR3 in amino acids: CASSISSGSVGELFF. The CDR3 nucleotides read TGTGCCAGTAGTATATCTAGCGGGAGTGTCGGGGAGCTGTTTTTT.

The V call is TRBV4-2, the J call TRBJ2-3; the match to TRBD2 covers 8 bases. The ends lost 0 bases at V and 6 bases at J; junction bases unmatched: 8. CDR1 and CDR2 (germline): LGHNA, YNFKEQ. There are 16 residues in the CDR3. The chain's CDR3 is CASSQDSSGGGDTQYF. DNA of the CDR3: TGTGCCAGCAGCCAAGATTCGAGCGGGGGCGGGGATACGCAGTATTTT.

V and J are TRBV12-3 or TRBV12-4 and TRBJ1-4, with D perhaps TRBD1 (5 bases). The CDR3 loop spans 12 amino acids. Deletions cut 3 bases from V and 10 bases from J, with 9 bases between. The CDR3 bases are TGTGCCAGCAGTTTCCATAGGGGAAAACTGTTTTTT. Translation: CASSFHRGKLFF.

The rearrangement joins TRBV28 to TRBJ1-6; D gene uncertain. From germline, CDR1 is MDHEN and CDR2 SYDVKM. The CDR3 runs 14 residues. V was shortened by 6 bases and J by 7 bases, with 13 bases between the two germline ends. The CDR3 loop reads CASSRDINNSPLHF. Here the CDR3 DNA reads TGTGCCAGCAGCCGTGACATAAACAATTCACCCCTCCACTTT.

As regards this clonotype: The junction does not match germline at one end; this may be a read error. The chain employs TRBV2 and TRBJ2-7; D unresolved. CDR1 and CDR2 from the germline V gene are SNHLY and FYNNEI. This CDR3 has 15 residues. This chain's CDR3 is CVSRLNPGSSYEQYF. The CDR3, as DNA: TGTGTCAGCAGACTTAACCCGGGTTCGTCCTACGAGCAGTACTTC.

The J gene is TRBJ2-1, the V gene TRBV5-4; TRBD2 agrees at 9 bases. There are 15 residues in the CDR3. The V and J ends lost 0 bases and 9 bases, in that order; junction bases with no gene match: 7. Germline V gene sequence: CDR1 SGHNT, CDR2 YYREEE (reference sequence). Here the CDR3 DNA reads TGTGCCAGCAGCTTGGGCGGGGGGGAGGGCACTGAGCAGTTCTTC. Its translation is CASSLGGGEGTEQFF. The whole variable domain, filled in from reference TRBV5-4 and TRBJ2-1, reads ETGVTQSPTHLIKTRGQQVTLRCSSQSGHNTVSWYQQALGQGPQFIFQYYREEENGRGNFPPRFSGLQFPNYSSELNVNALELDDSALYLCASSLGGGEGTEQFFGPGTRLTVL.

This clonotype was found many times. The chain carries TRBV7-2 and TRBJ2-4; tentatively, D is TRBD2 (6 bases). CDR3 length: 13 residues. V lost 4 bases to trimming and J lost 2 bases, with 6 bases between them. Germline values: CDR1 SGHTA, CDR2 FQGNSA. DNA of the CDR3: TGTGCCAGCAGCTGGGACTCCAAAAACATTCAGTACTTC. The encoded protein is CASSWDSKNIQYF.

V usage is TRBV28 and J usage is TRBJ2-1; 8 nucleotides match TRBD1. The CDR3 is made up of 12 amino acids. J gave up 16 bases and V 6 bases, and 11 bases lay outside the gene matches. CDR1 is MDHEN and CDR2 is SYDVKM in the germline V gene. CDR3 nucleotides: TGTGCCAGCAGCACCCCTCCGGACAGGGTTTTCTTC. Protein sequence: CASSTPPDRVFF. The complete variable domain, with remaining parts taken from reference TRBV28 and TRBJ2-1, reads DVKVTQSSRYLVKRTGEKVFLECVQDMDHENMFWYRQDPGLGLRLIYFSYDVKMKEKGDIPEGYSVSREKKERFSLILESASTNQTSMYLCASSTPPDRVFFGPGTRLTVL.

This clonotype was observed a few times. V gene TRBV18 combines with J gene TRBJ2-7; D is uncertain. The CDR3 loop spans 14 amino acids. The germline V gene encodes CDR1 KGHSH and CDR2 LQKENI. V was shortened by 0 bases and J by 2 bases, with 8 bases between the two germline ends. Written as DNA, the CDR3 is TGTGCCAGCTCACCACCGACTCGTACCTACGAGCAGTACTTC. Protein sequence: CASSPPTRTYEQYF.

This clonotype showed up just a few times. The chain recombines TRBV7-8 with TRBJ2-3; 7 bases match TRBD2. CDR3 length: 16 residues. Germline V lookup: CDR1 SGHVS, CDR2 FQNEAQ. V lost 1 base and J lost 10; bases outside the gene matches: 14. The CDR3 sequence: CASSLGRLALREPQYF. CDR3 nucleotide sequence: TGTGCCAGCAGCTTAGGACGACTAGCCCTTAGGGAGCCGCAGTATTTT. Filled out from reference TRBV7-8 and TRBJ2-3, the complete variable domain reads GAGVSQSPRYKVAKRGQDVALRCDPISGHVSLFWYQQALGQGPEFLTYFQNEAQLDKSGLPSDRFFAERPEGSVSTLKIQRTQQEDSAVYLCASSLGRLALREPQYFGPGTRLTVL.

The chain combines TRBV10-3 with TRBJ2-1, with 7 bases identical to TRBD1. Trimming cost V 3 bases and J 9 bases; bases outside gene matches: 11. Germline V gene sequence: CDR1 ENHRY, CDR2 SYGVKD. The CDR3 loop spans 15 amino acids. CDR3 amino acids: CAISDQRQGLSEQFF. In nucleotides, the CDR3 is TGTGCCATCAGTGATCAGAGACAGGGATTGTCTGAGCAGTTCTTC.

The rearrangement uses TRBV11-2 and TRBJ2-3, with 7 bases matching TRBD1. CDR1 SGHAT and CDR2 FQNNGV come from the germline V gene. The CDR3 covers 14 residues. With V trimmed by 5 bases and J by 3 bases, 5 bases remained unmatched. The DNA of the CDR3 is TGTGCCAGCAGCGCCATGGGACAGACAGATACGCAGTATTTT. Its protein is CASSAMGQTDTQYF.

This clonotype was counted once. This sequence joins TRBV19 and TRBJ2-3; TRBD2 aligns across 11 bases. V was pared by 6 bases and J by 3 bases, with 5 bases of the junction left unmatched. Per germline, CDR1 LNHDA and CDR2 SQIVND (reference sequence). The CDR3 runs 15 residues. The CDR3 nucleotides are TGTGCCAGTAGCTCGACTAGCGGGACTACAGATACGCAGTATTTT. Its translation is CASSSTSGTTDTQYF.

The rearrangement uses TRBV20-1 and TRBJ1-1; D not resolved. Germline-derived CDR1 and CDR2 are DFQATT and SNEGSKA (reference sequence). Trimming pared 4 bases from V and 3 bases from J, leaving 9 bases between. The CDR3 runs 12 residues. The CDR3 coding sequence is TGCAGTGCTAAAGGACTGTACACTGAAGCTTTCTTT. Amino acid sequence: CSAKGLYTEAFF.

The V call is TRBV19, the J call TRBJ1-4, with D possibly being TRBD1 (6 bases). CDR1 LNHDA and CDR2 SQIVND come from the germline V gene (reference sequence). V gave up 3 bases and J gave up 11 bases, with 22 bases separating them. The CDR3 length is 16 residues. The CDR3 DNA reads TGTGCCAGTAGTATGACGACAAAGACAGGCACGGGGAAACTGTTTTTT. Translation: CASSMTTKTGTGKLFF. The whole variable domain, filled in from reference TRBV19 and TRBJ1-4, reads DGGITQSPKYLFRKEGQNVTLSCEQNLNHDAMYWYRQDPGQGLRLIYYSQIVNDFQKGDIAEGYSVSREKKESFPLTVTSAQKNPTAFYLCASSMTTKTGTGKLFFGSGTQLSVL.

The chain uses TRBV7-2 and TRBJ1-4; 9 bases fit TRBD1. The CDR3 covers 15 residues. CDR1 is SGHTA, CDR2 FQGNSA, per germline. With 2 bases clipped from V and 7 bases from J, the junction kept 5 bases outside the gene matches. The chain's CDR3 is CASSLLQGAFEKLFF. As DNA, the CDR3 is TGTGCCAGCAGCTTATTACAGGGGGCCTTTGAAAAACTGTTTTTT.

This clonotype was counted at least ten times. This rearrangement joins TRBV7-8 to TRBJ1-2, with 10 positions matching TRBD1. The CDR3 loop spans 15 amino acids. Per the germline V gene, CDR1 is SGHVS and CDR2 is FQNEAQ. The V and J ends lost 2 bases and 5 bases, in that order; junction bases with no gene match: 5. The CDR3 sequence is CASSLQTGGWYGYTF. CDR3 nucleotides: TGTGCCAGCAGCTTACAGACAGGGGGCTGGTATGGCTACACCTTC.

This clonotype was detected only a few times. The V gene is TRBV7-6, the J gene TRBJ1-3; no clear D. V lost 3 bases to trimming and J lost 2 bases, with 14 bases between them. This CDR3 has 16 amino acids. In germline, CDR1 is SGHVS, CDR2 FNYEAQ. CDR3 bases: TGTGCCAGCAGCTTTCATACTCCGGGCGCTGGAAACACCATATATTTT. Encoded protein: CASSFHTPGAGNTIYF.

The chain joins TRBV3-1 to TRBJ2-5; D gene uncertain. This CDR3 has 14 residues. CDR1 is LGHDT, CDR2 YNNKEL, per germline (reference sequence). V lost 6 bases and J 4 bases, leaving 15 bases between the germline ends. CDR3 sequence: CASSLWVRPETQYF. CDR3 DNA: TGTGCCAGCAGTCTCTGGGTCCGCCCAGAGACCCAGTACTTC.

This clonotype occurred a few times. The CDR3 protein is CASSEIGLATEQYF. CDR3 nucleotides: TGCGCCAGCAGTGAGATAGGGCTAGCGACCGAGCAGTACTTC. The J gene is TRBJ2-7, the V gene TRBV10-2; the D gene is possibly TRBD2 (6 bases). The CDR3 totals 14 residues. Trimming stripped 2 bases from V and 6 bases from J, with 14 bases between. Germline V gene sequence: CDR1 WSHSY, CDR2 SAAADI.

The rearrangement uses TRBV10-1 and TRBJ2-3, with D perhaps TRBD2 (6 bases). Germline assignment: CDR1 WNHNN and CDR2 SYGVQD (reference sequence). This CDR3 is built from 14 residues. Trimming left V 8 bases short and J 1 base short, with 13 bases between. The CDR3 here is CASQRRGGTDTQYF. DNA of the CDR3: TGCGCCAGCCAGAGGCGCGGGGGCACAGATACGCAGTATTTT.

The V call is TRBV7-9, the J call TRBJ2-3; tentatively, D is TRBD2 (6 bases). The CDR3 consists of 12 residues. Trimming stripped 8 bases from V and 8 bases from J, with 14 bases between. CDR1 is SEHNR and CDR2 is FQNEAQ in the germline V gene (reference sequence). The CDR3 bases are TGTGCCAGCGAGGAGGGCCGAGGTACGCAGTATTTT. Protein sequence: CASEEGRGTQYF. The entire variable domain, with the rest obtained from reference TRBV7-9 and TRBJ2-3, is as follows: DTGVSQNPRHKITKRGQNVTFRCDPISEHNRLYWYRQTLGQGPEFLTYFQNEAQLEKSRLLSDRFSAERPKGSFSTLEIQRTEQGDSAMYLCASEEGRGTQYFGPGTRLTVL.

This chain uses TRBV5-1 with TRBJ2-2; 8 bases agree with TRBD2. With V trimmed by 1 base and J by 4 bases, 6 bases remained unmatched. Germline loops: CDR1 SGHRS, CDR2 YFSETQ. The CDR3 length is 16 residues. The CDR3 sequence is CASSLRPAGGTGELFF. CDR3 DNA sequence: TGCGCCAGCAGCTTGAGGCCGGCGGGGGGCACCGGGGAGCTGTTTTTT.

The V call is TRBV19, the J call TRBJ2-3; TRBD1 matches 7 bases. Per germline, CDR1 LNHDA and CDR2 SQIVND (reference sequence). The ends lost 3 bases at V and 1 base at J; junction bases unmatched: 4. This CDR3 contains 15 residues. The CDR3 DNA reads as TGTGCCAGTAGTATTGGAGACAGGGGCACAGATACGCAGTATTTT. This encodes CASSIGDRGTDTQYF. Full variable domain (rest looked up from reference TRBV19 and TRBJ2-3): DGGITQSPKYLFRKEGQNVTLSCEQNLNHDAMYWYRQDPGQGLRLIYYSQIVNDFQKGDIAEGYSVSREKKESFPLTVTSAQKNPTAFYLCASSIGDRGTDTQYFGPGTRLTVL.

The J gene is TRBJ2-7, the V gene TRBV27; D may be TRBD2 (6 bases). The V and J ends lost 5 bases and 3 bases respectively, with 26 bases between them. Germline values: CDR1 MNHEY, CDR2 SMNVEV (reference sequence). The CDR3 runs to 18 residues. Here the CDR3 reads CASSPIGEVRALGYEQYF. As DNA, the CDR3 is TGTGCCAGCAGTCCCATTGGGGAGGTCCGGGCCCTCGGCTACGAGCAGTACTTC.

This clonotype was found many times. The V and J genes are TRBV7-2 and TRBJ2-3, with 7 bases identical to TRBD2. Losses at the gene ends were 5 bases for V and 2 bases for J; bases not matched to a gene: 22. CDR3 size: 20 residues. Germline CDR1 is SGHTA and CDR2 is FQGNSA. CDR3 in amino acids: CASSNRVAGRLWTFTDTQYF. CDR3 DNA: TGTGCCAGCAGCAATCGAGTAGCGGGCCGGCTCTGGACCTTCACAGATACGCAGTATTTT. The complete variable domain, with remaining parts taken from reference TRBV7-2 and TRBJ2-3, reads GAGVSQSPSNKVTEKGKDVELRCDPISGHTALYWYRQSLGQGLEFLIYFQGNSAPDKSGLPSDRFSAERTGGSVSTLTIQRTQQEDSAVYLCASSNRVAGRLWTFTDTQYFGPGTRLTVL.

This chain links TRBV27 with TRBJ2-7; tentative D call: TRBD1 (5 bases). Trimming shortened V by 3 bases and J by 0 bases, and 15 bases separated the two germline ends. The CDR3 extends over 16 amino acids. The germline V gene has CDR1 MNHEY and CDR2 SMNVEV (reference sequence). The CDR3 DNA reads TGTGCCAGCAGTTTGTACGACAGTCAAAGCTCCTACGAGCAGTACTTC. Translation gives CASSLYDSQSSYEQYF.

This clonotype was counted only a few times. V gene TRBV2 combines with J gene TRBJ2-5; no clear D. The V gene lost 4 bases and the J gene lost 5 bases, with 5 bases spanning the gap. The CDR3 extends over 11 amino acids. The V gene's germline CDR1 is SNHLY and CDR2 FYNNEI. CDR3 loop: CASSVAETQYF. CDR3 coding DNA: TGTGCCAGCAGTGTGGCGGAGACCCAGTACTTC. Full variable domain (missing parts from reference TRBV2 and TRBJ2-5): EPEVTQTPSHQVTQMGQEVILRCVPISNHLYFYWYRQILGQKVEFLVSFYNNEISEKSEIFDDQFSVERPDGSNFTLKIRSTKLEDSAMYFCASSVAETQYFGPGTRLLVL.

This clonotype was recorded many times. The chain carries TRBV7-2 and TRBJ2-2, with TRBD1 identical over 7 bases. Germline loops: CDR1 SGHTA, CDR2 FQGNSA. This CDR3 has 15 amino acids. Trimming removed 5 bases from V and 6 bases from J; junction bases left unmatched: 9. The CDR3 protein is CASSPQGYQAGELFF. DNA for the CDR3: TGTGCCAGCAGCCCACAGGGGTATCAGGCCGGGGAGCTGTTTTTT.